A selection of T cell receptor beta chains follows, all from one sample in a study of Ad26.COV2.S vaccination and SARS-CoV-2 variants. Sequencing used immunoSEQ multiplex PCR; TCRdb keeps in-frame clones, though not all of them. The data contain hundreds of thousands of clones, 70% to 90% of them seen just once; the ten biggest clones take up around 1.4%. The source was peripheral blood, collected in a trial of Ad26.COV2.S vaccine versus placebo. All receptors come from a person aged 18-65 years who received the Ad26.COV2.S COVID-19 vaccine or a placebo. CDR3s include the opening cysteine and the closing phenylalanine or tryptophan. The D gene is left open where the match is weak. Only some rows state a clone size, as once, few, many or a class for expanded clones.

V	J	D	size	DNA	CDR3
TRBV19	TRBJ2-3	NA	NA	TGTGCCAGTACGACAAGCCTGGCCGCAGATACGCAGTATTTT	CASTTSLAADTQYF
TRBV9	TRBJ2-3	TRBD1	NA	TGTGCCAGCGGGACAGGGGTAGGTACAGATACGCAGTATTTT	CASGTGVGTDTQYF
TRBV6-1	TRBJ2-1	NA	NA	TGTGCCAGCAGTGAAGGGAGGGGGGACCGGTCCTACAATGAGCAGTTCTTC	CASSEGRGDRSYNEQFF
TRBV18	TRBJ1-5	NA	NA	TGTGCCAGCTCCATGGGACCGTATAGCAATCAGCCCCAGCATTTT	CASSMGPYSNQPQHF
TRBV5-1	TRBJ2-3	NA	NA	TGCGCCAGCAGCTTATTACTATCTAGCACAGATACGCAGTATTTT	CASSLLLSSTDTQYF
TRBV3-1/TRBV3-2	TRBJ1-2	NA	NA	TGTGCCAGCAGCCAAGATCCTACTCGCACGGGCTACACCTTC	CASSQDPTRTGYTF
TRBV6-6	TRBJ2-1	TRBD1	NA	TGTGCCAGCAGTTTCTGGACAGGGCCAAATGAGCAGTTCTTC	CASSFWTGPNEQFF
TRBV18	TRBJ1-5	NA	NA	TGTGCCAGCTCACGAGAGAGGGCGCCGCGCAATCAGCCCCAGCATTTT	CASSRERAPRNQPQHF
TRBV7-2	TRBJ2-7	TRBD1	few	TGTGCCAGCAGCTTAGGGACAGGGAACTACGAGCAGTACTTC	CASSLGTGNYEQYF
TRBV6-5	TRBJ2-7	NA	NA	TGTGCCAGCAGCCCCAGGGACACCTACGAGCAGTACTTC	CASSPRDTYEQYF
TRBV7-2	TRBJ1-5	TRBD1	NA	TGTGCCAGCAGCCCTCGACAGGGGGCCGGTCAGCCCCAGCATTTT	CASSPRQGAGQPQHF
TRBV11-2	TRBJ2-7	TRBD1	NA	TGTGCCAGCCGACAGGGTAGGGAGCAGTACTTC	CASRQGREQYF
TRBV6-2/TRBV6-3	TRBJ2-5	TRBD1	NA	TGTGCCAGCAGTCGGGACAGGGTGGGAGAGACCCAGTACTTC	CASSRDRVGETQYF
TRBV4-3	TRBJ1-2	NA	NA	TGCGCCAGCAGCCAAGATACCGGTCTAGGCTATGGCTACACCTTC	CASSQDTGLGYGYTF
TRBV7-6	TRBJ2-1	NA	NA	TGTGCCAGCAGCTTAGACCCTAGCTCCTACAATGAGCAGTTCTTC	CASSLDPSSYNEQFF
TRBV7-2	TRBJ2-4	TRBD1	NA	TGTGCCAGCAGCTTAGCGACAGGGGCGGACAAAAACATTCAGTACTTC	CASSLATGADKNIQYF
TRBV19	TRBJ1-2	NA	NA	TGTGCCAGTAGTATAGAACAGGGCGGCTACACCTTC	CASSIEQGGYTF
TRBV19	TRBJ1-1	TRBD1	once	TGTGCCAGTAGTAGCTTATCACAGGGGGACACTGAAGCTTTCTTT	CASSSLSQGDTEAFF
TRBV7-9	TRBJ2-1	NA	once	TGTGCCAGCAGCTCCCCCAGGCAGGGGTACAATGAGCAGTTCTTC	CASSSPRQGYNEQFF
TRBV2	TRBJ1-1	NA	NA	TGTGCCAGCACTTGGGTGAACACTGAAGCTTTCTTT	CASTWVNTEAFF
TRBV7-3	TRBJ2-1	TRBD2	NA	TGTGCCAGCAGCTCTTCCGGGACTAGCGGCAACAATGAGCAGTTCTTC	CASSSSGTSGNNEQFF
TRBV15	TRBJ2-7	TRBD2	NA	TGTGCCACCAGCAGAGATTTTGGCGGGGGAACGGAGCAGTACTTC	CATSRDFGGGTEQYF
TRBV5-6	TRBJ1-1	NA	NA	TGTGCCAGCAGCTCGGACGGAGATGAAGCTTTCTTT	CASSSDGDEAFF
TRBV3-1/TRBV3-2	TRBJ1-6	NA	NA	TGTGCCAGCAGCCATGAAAGGCAGGGTAATTCACCCCTCCACTTT	CASSHERQGNSPLHF
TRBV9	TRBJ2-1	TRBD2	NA	TGTGCCAGCAGCGTAGCCGGGGGGCGGGGGGAGTACAATGAGCAGTTCTTC	CASSVAGGRGEYNEQFF
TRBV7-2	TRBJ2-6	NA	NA	TGTGCCAGCAGCACAACAGGGTTTGGGGCCAACGTCCTGACTTTC	CASSTTGFGANVLTF
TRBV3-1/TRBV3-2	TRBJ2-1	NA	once	TGTGCCAGCAGCCAAGAAGGAAAGTACAATGAGCAGTTCTTC	CASSQEGKYNEQFF
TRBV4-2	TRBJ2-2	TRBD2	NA	TGTGCCAGCAGCACGGAAGGCGGGAGGTCGAACACCGGGGAGCTGTTTTTT	CASSTEGGRSNTGELFF
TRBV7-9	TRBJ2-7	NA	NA	TGTGCCAGCAGCTCCTACCCGACCGGGACCGTATACGAGCAGTACTTC	CASSSYPTGTVYEQYF
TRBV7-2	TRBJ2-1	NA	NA	TGTGCCAGCAGCTTAGGCGGGGGCCTTCGCTCCTACAATGAGCAGTTCTTC	CASSLGGGLRSYNEQFF
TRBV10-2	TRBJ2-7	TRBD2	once	TGCGCCAGCAGTGGGGACTACCGGGAGCAGTACTTC	CASSGDYREQYF
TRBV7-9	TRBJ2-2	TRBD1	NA	TGTGCCAGCAGCTTAGCCGGGACAGGGTTAAACACCGGGGAGCTGTTTTTT	CASSLAGTGLNTGELFF
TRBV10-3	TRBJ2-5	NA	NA	TGTGCCATCAGTGCCGGTCCGAAAGAGACCCAGTACTTC	CAISAGPKETQYF
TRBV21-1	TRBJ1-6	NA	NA	TGTGCCATCGTGGACAGGGGAGTCCCAAATTCACCCCTCCACTTT	CAIVDRGVPNSPLHF
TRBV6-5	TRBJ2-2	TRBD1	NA	TGTGCCAGCAGCCCCGGGACAGCCAACACCGGGGAGCTGTTTTTT	CASSPGTANTGELFF
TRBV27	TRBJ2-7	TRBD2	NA	TGTGCCAGCAGTTCTCTGAGGGAGGGACCTTACGAGCAGTACTTC	CASSSLREGPYEQYF
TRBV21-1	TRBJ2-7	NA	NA	TGTGCCCGCCTAGCGGGAGGTTGGGAGCAGTACTTC	CARLAGGWEQYF
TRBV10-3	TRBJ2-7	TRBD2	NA	TGTGCCACCCGAGTTCCGGGACTAGCTGAAGAGCAGTACTTC	CATRVPGLAEEQYF
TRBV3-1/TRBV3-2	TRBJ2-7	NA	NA	TGTGCCAGCAGCCCCGCCTCGACCGCCAGCTACGAGCAGTACTTC	CASSPASTASYEQYF
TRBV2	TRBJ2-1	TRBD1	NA	TGTGCCAGCAGCGAAACAGGGGGCCGGTCCAATGAGCAGTTCTTC	CASSETGGRSNEQFF
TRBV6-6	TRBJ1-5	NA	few	TGTGCCAGCAGTTACTGGACCGACATTAGCAATCAGCCCCAGCATTTT	CASSYWTDISNQPQHF
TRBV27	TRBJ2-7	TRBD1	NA	TGTGCCAGCTCGGACAGGGGCCACGAGCAGTACTTC	CASSDRGHEQYF
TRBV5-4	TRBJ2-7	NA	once	TGTGCCAGCAGCTCCGGAGGGTGGAGCGCCTACGAGCAGTACTTC	CASSSGGWSAYEQYF
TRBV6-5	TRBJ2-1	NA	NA	TGTGCCAGCAGTCGGACTTCTAGCTCCTACAATGAGCAGTTCTTC	CASSRTSSSYNEQFF
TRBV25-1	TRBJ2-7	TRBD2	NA	TGTGCCAGCAGTGAATCTGGGGGGGGCGAGCAGTACTTC	CASSESGGGEQYF
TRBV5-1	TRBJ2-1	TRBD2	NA	TGCGCCAGCAGCCTCGAGGGACTAGCGGTCCCCAATGAGCAGTTCTTC	CASSLEGLAVPNEQFF